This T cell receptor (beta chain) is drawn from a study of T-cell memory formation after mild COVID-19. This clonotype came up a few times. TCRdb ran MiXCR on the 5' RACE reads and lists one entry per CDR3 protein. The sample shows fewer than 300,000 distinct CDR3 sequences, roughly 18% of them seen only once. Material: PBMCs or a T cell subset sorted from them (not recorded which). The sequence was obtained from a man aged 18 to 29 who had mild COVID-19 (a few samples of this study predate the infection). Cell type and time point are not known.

CDR3 protein: CASRPGGPDGELFF. CDR3 DNA: TGCGCCAGCAGGCCGGGGGGGCCGGACGGGGAGCTGTTTTTT. This chain links TRBV10-2 with TRBJ2-2; 8 nucleotides match TRBD2. V lost 6 bases and J lost 7; bases outside the gene matches: 7. The CDR3 is made up of 14 amino acids. Per the germline V gene, CDR1 is WSHSY and CDR2 is SAAADI.